The rows below give T cell receptor beta chains drawn from one sample of a study of patients and donors after allogeneic stem cell transplantation. MiXCR, run by TCRdb on the RT-PCR reads, gives a single entry per CDR3 protein. The data hold 150,000 to 200,000 distinct CDR3 sequences, with roughly two fifths observed a single time. Sequencing used blood, either unsorted or a sorted T cell fraction (not recorded which). The receptors derive from a human donor who was either an allogeneic HSCT recipient or a stem cell or donor lymphocyte infusion donor (not recorded which). It is not recorded whose cells these are; they may come from a transplant donor. The CDR3 runs from the conserved cysteine through the conserved F or W. The D gene is left open where the match is weak. The size entry is marked missing in some rows and otherwise reads once, few, many or a size class.

j_call clone_size d_call v_call cdr3_nt cdr3_aa
TRBJ2-7 . . TRBV4-2 TGTGCCAGCAGCCCGCTGACTAGTTCCTACGAGCAGTACTTC CASSPLTSSYEQYF
TRBJ2-1 . . TRBV4-2 TGTGCCAGCAGCCAAGTTGATAGCCCCCGCAATGAGCAGTTCTTC CASSQVDSPRNEQFF
TRBJ1-2 few TRBD1 TRBV27 TGTGCCAGCAGCCAAAGACAGGGGAACTATGGCTACACCTTC CASSQRQGNYGYTF
TRBJ2-1 few TRBD2 TRBV9 TGTGCCAGCAGCGTCGTAGCGGGAGCGTCCTACAATGAGCAGTTCTTC CASSVVAGASYNEQFF
TRBJ1-1 few . TRBV6-2/TRBV6-3 TGTGCCAGCAGTAACCCCTCTACTGAAGCTTTCTTT CASSNPSTEAFF
TRBJ2-3 few . TRBV11-2 TGTGCCAGCAGCTTAGTGAGGGCGGGGAACACAGATACGCAGTATTTT CASSLVRAGNTDTQYF
TRBJ1-1 . . TRBV7-9 TGTGCCAGCAGCCACAGGGTAATGAACACTGAAGCTTTCTTT CASSHRVMNTEAFF
TRBJ1-6 . . TRBV20-1 TGCAGTGCTAGAAAACCTCAGGATAATTCACCCCTCCACTTT CSARKPQDNSPLHF
TRBJ1-4 . . TRBV4-3 TGCGCCAGCAGCCAAGAGGGGGGCAGGACTAATGAAAAACTGTTTTTT CASSQEGGRTNEKLFF
TRBJ1-1 few . TRBV7-9 TGTGCCAGCAGCGCCAGCGAGAACACTGAAGCTTTCTTT CASSASENTEAFF
TRBJ2-1 few TRBD2 TRBV4-2 TGTGCCAGCAGCCCTCAGACCTCTAGCGGGAGAAATGAGCAGTTCTTC CASSPQTSSGRNEQFF
TRBJ1-4 . . TRBV5-1 TGCGCCAGCAGCATTGGACAGCCCAATGAAAAACTGTTTTTT CASSIGQPNEKLFF
TRBJ2-5 few . TRBV5-1 TGCGCCAGCAGCTTGAATCACCGGATGGCCCAGTACTTC CASSLNHRMAQYF
TRBJ2-3 . . TRBV12-3/TRBV12-4 TGTGCCAGCAGCCGGGGGCTTTCGGATACGCAGTATTTT CASSRGLSDTQYF
TRBJ1-1 few . TRBV27 TGTGCCAGCAGTTTAAGGCTATTCGGAAACACTGAAGCTTTCTTT CASSLRLFGNTEAFF
TRBJ2-3 few . TRBV4-3 TGCGCCAGCAGCCAAGATAACGCCCGGGGTGCAGATACGCAGTATTTT CASSQDNARGADTQYF
TRBJ1-2 . . TRBV2 TGTGCCAGCAGTGAGGCCGGATATGGCTACACCTTC CASSEAGYGYTF
TRBJ1-4 . TRBD1 TRBV24-1 TGTGCCACCAGTGATTCCGACAGGGGAAATGAAAAACTGTTTTTT CATSDSDRGNEKLFF
TRBJ1-1 . . TRBV28 TGTGCCAGCACCCCCCTAATGAACACTGAAGCTTTCTTT CASTPLMNTEAFF
TRBJ2-1 . . TRBV20-1 TGCACCGACGCGTCCGAGACCCTGACGCCCAATGAGCAGTTCTTC CTDASETLTPNEQFF
TRBJ1-4 . . TRBV12-3/TRBV12-4 TGTGCCAGCAGTTTACGACAGGTAGACGAAAAACTGTTTTTT CASSLRQVDEKLFF
TRBJ1-2 . . TRBV5-4 TGTGCCAGCAGCTCGGGAGGGACGGGTGCTACTGGCTACACCTTC CASSSGGTGATGYTF
TRBJ1-2 . . TRBV5-1 TGCGCCAGCAGCTTGGGAACAGAAGTCTATGGCTACACCTTC CASSLGTEVYGYTF
TRBJ2-1 once . TRBV20-1 TGCAGTGCTAGACCTTTCATCTCCTACAATGAGCAGTTCTTC CSARPFISYNEQFF
TRBJ2-3 . . TRBV20-1 TGCAGTGCTCGCTTCGAGGGCCCTCACGATACGCAGTATTTT CSARFEGPHDTQYF
TRBJ2-3 few TRBD2 TRBV10-3 TGTGCCGCCGGGACTACCACAGATACGCAGTATTTT CAAGTTTDTQYF
TRBJ1-2 . TRBD1 TRBV18 TGTGCCAGCTCACCGGGACAGGGGGCGGCGTATGGCTACACCTTC CASSPGQGAAYGYTF
TRBJ1-1 few . TRBV5-1 TGCGCCAGCAGCTTGGGGAAACGGAGCACTGAAGCTTTCTTT CASSLGKRSTEAFF
TRBJ2-1 few . TRBV30 TGTGCCACTCAGGCTAGAGGGACCGGTGAGCAGTTCTTC CATQARGTGEQFF
TRBJ1-4 few TRBD1 TRBV5-1 TGCGCCAGCAGCTTGTCTGACAGGGGATTTGAAAAACTGTTTTTT CASSLSDRGFEKLFF
TRBJ2-6 once . TRBV7-9 TGTGCCACCCCCGGGACGAAGCAGCTAGGGGGGGCCAACGTCCTGACTTTC CATPGTKQLGGANVLTF
TRBJ2-2 . . TRBV5-1 TGCGCCAGCAGCTTGGTTCTTAACACCGGGGAGCTGTTTTTT CASSLVLNTGELFF
TRBJ1-5 few . TRBV28 TGTGCCAGCAGTTTTAGTACCGGGGCCTCGAGCAATCAGCCCCAGCATTTT CASSFSTGASSNQPQHF
TRBJ1-1 . . TRBV12-3/TRBV12-4 TGTGCCAGCACCGTGGGGGTGAACACTGAAGCTTTCTTT CASTVGVNTEAFF
TRBJ2-2 few . TRBV15 TGTGCCACCAGCAGAAACGACTGGGCCGCGGTTGACGGGGAGCTGTTTTTT CATSRNDWAAVDGELFF
TRBJ1-3 . . TRBV28 TGTGCCAGCAGGTTCCCCAGGGACACCATATATTTT CASRFPRDTIYF
TRBJ1-1 . TRBD1 TRBV12-3/TRBV12-4 TGTGCCAGCAGACGACAGGGGGAGGACACTGAAGCTTTCTTT CASRRQGEDTEAFF
TRBJ2-6 . . TRBV19 TGTGCCAGTGTTTTCTCTGGGGCCAACGTCCTGACTTTC CASVFSGANVLTF
TRBJ2-7 . . TRBV10-3 TGTGCCATCAGCCCCGGGTCCACGGATGAGCAGTACTTC CAISPGSTDEQYF